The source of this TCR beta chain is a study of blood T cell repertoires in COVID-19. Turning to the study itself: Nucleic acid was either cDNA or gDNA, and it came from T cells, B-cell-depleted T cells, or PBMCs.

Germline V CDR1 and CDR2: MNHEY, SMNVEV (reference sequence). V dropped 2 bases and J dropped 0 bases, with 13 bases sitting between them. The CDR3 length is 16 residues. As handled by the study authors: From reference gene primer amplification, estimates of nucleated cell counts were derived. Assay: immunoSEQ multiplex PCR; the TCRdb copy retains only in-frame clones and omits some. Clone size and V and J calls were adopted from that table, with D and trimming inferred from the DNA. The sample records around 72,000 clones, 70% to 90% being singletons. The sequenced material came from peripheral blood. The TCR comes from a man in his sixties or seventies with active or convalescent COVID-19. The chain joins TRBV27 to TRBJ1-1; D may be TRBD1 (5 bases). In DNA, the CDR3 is TGTGCCAGCAGTTTAAAGCCGACAGCAATGAACACTGAAGCTTTCTTT. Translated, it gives CASSLKPTAMNTEAFF.